Listed here are 10 T cell receptor beta chains from one sample, sequenced in a study of shared clonotypes between healthy human individuals. Sequencing used immunoSEQ multiplex PCR; TCRdb keeps in-frame clones, though not all of them. The sample shows about 1 million clones, around four fifths of them seen only once. Sample: memory CD4+ T cells sorted from blood. Subset defined: CD45RA-negative fraction. All receptors come from a man aged 18 to 29 in good health.

This clone appeared a single time. This sequence joins TRBV5-1 and TRBJ1-5; D is unresolved. Germline-derived CDR1 and CDR2 are SGHRS and YFSETQ. V gave up 2 bases and J gave up 7 bases, with 10 bases separating them. The CDR3 has 13 amino acids. CDR3 in DNA: TGCGCCAGCAGCTTTTACTTCGGGCAGCCCCAGCATTTT. Its protein is CASSFYFGQPQHF. The complete variable domain, with remaining parts taken from reference TRBV5-1 and TRBJ1-5, reads KAGVTQTPRYLIKTRGQQVTLSCSPISGHRSVSWYQQTPGQGLQFLFEYFSETQRNKGNFPGRFSGRQFSNSRSEMNVSTLELGDSALYLCASSFYFGQPQHFGDGTRLSIL.

This clone has more than one count but fewer than ten. In nucleotides, the CDR3 is TGTGCCAGCAGCTTGGCAACAGGTAACACTGAAGCTTTCTTT. As protein: CASSLATGNTEAFF. The chain recombines TRBV5-5 with TRBJ1-1; a possible D gene is TRBD1 (5 bases). Trimming removed 0 bases from V and 2 bases from J, with 8 bases in between. Germline assignment: CDR1 SGHKS and CDR2 YYEKEE (reference sequence). The CDR3 contains 14 residues.

The chain recombines TRBV5-4 with TRBJ2-2, with TRBD2 matching over 11 bases. CDR1 and CDR2 from the germline V gene are SGHNT and YYREEE (reference sequence). The CDR3 totals 16 residues. V lost 2 bases, J lost 6 bases, and 6 bases stayed unmatched. The CDR3 reads CASSFLLAGGSGELFF. The CDR3 region has the DNA TGTGCCAGCAGCTTTCTCCTAGCGGGAGGATCCGGGGAGCTGTTTTTT.

This chain uses TRBV19 with TRBJ1-5, with unresolved D. From germline, CDR1 is LNHDA and CDR2 SQIVND (reference sequence). The CDR3 is made up of 13 amino acids. V was clipped by 2 bases and J by 5 bases, with 7 bases between them. The CDR3 DNA is TGTGCCAGTAGTATAAGTATGGATCAGCCCCAGCATTTT. It specifies CASSISMDQPQHF.

V usage is TRBV11-3 and J usage is TRBJ2-5; 7 nucleotides match TRBD2. Germline V CDR1 and CDR2: SGHNT, YENEEA. This CDR3 spans 15 amino acids. The trim removed 5 bases at V and 5 bases at J, leaving 11 bases unmatched. The chain's CDR3 is CASSVGGRGGETQYF. The CDR3 DNA follows: TGTGCCAGCAGCGTGGGCGGGAGAGGCGGGGAGACCCAGTACTTC.

Comments on this clone: This same CDR3 is encoded by further DNA sequences in the sample. The rearrangement links TRBV6-1 to TRBJ2-7; D is unresolved. Trimming cost V 1 base and J 3 bases, with 4 bases left between them. In germline, CDR1 is MNHNS, CDR2 SASEGT. The CDR3 spans 12 residues. CDR3 in amino acids: CASSEGSYEQYF. In nucleotides, the CDR3 is TGTGCCAGCAGTGAAGGCAGCTACGAGCAGTACTTC.

This sequence joins TRBV19 and TRBJ1-1; D not resolved. The ends were cut back, 7 bases at V and 4 bases at J, with 16 bases in the middle. The germline CDR1 and CDR2 sequences are LNHDA and SQIVND (reference sequence). The CDR3 totals 14 residues. The CDR3 here is CASTWGLFGTEAFF. The CDR3 DNA sequence: TGTGCCAGTACATGGGGTTTATTCGGCACTGAAGCTTTCTTT. The full variable domain, rest sourced from reference TRBV19 and TRBJ1-1, is DGGITQSPKYLFRKEGQNVTLSCEQNLNHDAMYWYRQDPGQGLRLIYYSQIVNDFQKGDIAEGYSVSREKKESFPLTVTSAQKNPTAFYLCASTWGLFGTEAFFGQGTRLTVV.

The gene calls are TRBV6-6 and TRBJ1-1, with a weak D call TRBD1 (6 bases). V was cut by 5 bases and J by 1 base, with 11 bases left in between. CDR3 size: 14 residues. Looked up from germline, CDR1 is MNHNY and CDR2 is SVGAGI (reference sequence). CDR3: CASSTGFSNTEAFF. The CDR3 nucleotides are TGTGCCAGCAGTACAGGGTTTTCGAACACTGAAGCTTTCTTT.

The V gene is TRBV11-3, the J gene TRBJ2-7, with TRBD1 matching over 7 bases. Trimming cost V 4 bases and J 1 base; bases outside gene matches: 7. Germline CDR1 is SGHNT and CDR2 is YENEEA. This CDR3 spans 15 amino acids. This CDR3 is CASSSLGTVSYEQYF. CDR3 sequence (DNA): TGTGCCAGCAGCTCTTTGGGGACAGTATCCTACGAGCAGTACTTC.

A remark on this clone: Other DNA sequences from this sample encode an identical CDR3 as well. The chain recombines TRBV5-1 with TRBJ2-3, with a weak D call TRBD1 (6 bases). Looked up from germline, CDR1 is SGHRS and CDR2 is YFSETQ. The CDR3 is 16 amino acids. V was clipped by 0 bases and J by 0 bases, with 11 bases between them. CDR3 sequence reads: CASSLASGVSTDTQYF. The CDR3, as DNA: TGCGCCAGCAGCTTGGCCTCAGGGGTTAGCACAGATACGCAGTATTTT.